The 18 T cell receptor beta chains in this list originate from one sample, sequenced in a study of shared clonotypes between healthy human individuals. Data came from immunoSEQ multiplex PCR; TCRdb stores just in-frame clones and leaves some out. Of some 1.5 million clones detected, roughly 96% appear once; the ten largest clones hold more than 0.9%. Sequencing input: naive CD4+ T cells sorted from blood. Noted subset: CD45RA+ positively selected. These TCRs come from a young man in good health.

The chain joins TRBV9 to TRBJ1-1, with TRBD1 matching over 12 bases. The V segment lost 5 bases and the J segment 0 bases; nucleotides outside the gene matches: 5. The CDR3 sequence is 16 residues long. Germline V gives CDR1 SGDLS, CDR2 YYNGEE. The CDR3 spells CASRPGQGALNTEAFF. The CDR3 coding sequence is TGTGCCAGCAGGCCGGGACAGGGGGCTTTGAACACTGAAGCTTTCTTT.

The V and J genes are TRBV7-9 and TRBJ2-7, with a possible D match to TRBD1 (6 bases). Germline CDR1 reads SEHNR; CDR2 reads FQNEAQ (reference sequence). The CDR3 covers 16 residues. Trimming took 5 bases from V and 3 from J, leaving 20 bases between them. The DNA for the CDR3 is TGTGCCAGCAGCCCCATGACAGGACGAAACCTCTACGAGCAGTACTTC. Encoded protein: CASSPMTGRNLYEQYF.

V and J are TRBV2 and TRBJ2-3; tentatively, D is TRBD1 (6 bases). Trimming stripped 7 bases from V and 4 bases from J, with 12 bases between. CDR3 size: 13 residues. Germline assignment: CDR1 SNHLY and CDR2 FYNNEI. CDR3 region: CASKGDRADTQYF. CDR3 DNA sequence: TGTGCCAGCAAGGGGGATCGGGCAGATACGCAGTATTTT.

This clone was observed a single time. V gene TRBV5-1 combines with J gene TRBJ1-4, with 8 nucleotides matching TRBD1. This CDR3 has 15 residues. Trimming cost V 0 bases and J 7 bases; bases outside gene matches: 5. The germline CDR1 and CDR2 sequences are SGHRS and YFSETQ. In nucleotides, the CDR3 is TGCGCCAGCAGCTTGGCGGACAGGGCAGGTGAAAAACTGTTTTTT. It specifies CASSLADRAGEKLFF.

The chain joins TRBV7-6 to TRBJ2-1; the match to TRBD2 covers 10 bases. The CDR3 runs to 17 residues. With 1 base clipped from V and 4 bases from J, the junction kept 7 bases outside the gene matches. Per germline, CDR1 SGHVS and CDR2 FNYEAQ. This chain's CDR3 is CASSLEASGSNYNEQFF. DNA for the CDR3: TGTGCCAGCAGCTTAGAGGCTAGCGGGAGTAATTACAATGAGCAGTTCTTC.

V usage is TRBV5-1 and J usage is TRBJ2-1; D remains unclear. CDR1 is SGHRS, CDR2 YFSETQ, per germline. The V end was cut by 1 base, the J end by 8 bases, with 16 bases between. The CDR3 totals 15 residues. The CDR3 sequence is CASSLNPIGVDEQFF. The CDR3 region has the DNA TGCGCCAGCAGCTTGAACCCCATTGGGGTGGATGAGCAGTTCTTC.

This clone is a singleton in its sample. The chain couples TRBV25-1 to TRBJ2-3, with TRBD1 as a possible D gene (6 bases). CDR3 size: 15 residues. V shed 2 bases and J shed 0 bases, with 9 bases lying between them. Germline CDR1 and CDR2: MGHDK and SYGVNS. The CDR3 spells CASSEDRRSTDTQYF. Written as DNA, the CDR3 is TGTGCCAGCAGTGAAGACAGGCGAAGCACAGATACGCAGTATTTT.

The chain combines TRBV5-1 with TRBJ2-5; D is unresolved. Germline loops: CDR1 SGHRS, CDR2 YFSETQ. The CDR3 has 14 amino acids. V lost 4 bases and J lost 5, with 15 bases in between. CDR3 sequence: CASSPGRPRETQYF. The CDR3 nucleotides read TGCGCCAGCAGCCCTGGACGGCCCCGGGAGACCCAGTACTTC.

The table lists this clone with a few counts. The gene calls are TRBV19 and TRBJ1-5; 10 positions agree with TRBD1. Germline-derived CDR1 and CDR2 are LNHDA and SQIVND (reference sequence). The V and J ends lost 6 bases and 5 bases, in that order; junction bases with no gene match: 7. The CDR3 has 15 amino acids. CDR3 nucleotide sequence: TGTGCCAGTAGCAGACAGGGGGCTAGGGATCAGCCCCAGCATTTT. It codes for CASSRQGARDQPQHF.

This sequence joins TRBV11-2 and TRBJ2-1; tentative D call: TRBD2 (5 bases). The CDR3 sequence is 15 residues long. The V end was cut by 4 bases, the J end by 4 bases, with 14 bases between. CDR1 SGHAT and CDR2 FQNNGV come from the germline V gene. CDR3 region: CASSSRGTGYNEQFF. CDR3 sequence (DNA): TGTGCCAGCAGCTCCCGGGGAACCGGGTACAATGAGCAGTTCTTC.

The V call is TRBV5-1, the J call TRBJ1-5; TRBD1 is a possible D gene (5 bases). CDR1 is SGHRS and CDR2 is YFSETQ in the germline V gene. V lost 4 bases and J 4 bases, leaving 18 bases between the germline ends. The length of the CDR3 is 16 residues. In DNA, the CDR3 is TGCGCCAGCAGCGCGGGGGAGTCAGGGCTTAATCAGCCCCAGCATTTT. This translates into CASSAGESGLNQPQHF.

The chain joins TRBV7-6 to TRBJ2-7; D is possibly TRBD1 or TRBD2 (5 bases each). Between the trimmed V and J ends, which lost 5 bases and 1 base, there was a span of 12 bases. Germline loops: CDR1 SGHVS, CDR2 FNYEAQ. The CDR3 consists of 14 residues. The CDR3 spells CASSTGTESYEQYF. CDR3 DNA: TGTGCCAGCAGCACCGGGACGGAATCCTACGAGCAGTACTTC.

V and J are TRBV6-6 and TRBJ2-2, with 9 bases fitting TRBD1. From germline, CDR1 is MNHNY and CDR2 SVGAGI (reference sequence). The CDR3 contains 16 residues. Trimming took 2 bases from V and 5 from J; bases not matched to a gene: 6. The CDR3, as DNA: TGTGCCAGCAGTTACCCTAGGGGACAGGGAACCGGGGAGCTGTTTTTT. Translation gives CASSYPRGQGTGELFF.

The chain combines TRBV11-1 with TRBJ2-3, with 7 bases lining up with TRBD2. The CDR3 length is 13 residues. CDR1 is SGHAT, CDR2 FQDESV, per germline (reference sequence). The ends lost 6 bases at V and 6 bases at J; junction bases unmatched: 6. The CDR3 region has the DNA TGTGCCAGCAGTCCTTACGGGGGGGATACGCAGTATTTT. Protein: CASSPYGGDTQYF.

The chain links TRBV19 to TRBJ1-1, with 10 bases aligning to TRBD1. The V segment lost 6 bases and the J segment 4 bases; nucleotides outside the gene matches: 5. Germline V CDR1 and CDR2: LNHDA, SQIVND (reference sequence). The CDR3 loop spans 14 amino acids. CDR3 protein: CASRWTGGITEAFF. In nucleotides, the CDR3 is TGTGCCAGTAGATGGACAGGGGGGATCACTGAAGCTTTCTTT. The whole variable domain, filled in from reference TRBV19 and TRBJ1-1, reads DGGITQSPKYLFRKEGQNVTLSCEQNLNHDAMYWYRQDPGQGLRLIYYSQIVNDFQKGDIAEGYSVSREKKESFPLTVTSAQKNPTAFYLCASRWTGGITEAFFGQGTRLTVV.

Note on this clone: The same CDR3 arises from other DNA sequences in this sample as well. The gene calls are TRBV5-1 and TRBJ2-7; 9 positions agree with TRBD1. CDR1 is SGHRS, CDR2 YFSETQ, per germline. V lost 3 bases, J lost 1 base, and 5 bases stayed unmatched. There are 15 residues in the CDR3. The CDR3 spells CASSSGQGGSYEQYF. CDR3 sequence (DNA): TGCGCCAGCAGCTCGGGACAGGGTGGGTCCTACGAGCAGTACTTC.

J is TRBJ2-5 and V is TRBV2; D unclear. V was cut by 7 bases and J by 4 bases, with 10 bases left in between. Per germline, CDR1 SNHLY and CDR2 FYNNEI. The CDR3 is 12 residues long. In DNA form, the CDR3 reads TGTGCCAGCAACTGGTCGGGAGAGACCCAGTACTTC. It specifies CASNWSGETQYF.

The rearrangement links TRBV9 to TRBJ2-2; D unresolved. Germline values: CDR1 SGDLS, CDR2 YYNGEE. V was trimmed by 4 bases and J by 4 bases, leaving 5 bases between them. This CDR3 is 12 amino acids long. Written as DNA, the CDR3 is TGTGCCAGCAGCAGGGTCACCGGGGAGCTGTTTTTT. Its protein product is CASSRVTGELFF.